This TCR beta chain stems from a study of blood T cell repertoires in COVID-19 (dated by TCRdb to 2019 to 2021). Concerning the study at large: Samples covering the acute and convalescent phases of COVID-19 were provided by collaborators in the United States, Italy and Spain. The material from the prospective study consisted of cDNA or gDNA derived from T cells, B-cell-depleted T cells, or PBMCs. Subjects who had been exposed to COVID-19, were actively infected with it, or had recovered from it provided the deeply sampled blood TCRbeta repertoires that made up the dataset. The repertoires were made available in a free public database intended to serve as a resource for research on the immune response to SARS-CoV-2. The samples were drawn from two sources: the first 160 participants of the ongoing ImmuneRACE study, and 1,000 to 1,500 subjects contributed by 6 global collaborators. A de-identified subject ID, COVID-19 status, age in years and sex were almost always included in the sample metadata. Where available, HLA class I and class II types were taken from metadata supplied by the sample provider and were not determined by assay-based typing. On the study overall, not on this receptor specifically: The amount of clinical and demographic metadata varied by source and participant and was provided uncurated.

TCRbeta CDR3 regions were amplified from genomic DNA by means of the immunoSEQ Assay, a bias-controlled multiplex PCR. Processing in the source paper ran as follows. Nucleated cell counts per sample were estimated from amplification of reference gene primers within the assay. Sequence reads were collapsed and filtered to measure the absolute abundance of every unique TCRbeta CDR3 rearrangement. For each sample, productive Simpson clonality was calculated by taking the square root of Simpson's diversity index across productive rearrangements. The table comes from immuneACCESS by way of TCRdb, which keeps in-frame sequences with V and J called. Part of the clones is missing from these tables; in studies checked, under half for an unresolved V gene and the rest for unknown reasons. The V and J calls and clone size are taken from that table; D and trimming were inferred from the DNA. The sample table records under 200,000 clones; roughly 85% of these occur just once. About 5.6% of the sample goes to the ten largest clones.

In regard to this clone: No antigen is known for it. Per-base qualities were not stored, and no clone one base away is much larger.

There are 13 amino acids in the CDR3, from cysteine to phenylalanine inclusive. Only the CDR3 portion is preserved as DNA: 39 bases, with reading frame beginning at the first base. V was cut back by 4 bases and J by 5 bases, leaving a gap of 9 bases between them. In Seattle, one collaborating source enrolled patients while the infection was active and tracked those patients longitudinally over the course of disease. The collaborating institutions used their own protocols to collect whole blood in K2EDTA tubes. For TCRbeta analysis, collaborator samples were shipped as frozen whole blood, as isolated PBMCs, or as DNA extracted from either sample type.

The TCR was taken from a woman between 45 and 65 years old with COVID-19, enrolled during active disease. The chain uses TRBV12-3 or TRBV12-4 and TRBJ1-3; TRBD1 is possibly the D segment (5 matching bases). Sequenced input: peripheral blood. The base sequence is TGTGCCAGCAGTTCGCAGGGCCGAAACACCATATATTTT. It encodes CASSSQGRNTIYF.